This record concerns one TCR beta chain sequence. The antigen is not known. One end of the junction fails to match germline, which may point to a read error. This record belongs to a study of T cell repertoires in cytomegalovirus infection. The overall study: In the study, CMV epitopes included recently identified HLA-C-restricted and well-studied HLA-B-restricted ones. Indications of both CMV infection and matching HLA type were provided by public TCR beta signatures. Study outcomes and limitations: CMV carriers having the relevant HLA were flagged by cumulative public TCR beta family frequency.

A single record per CDR3 protein comes from TCRdb applying MiXCR to the reads. The sample lists some 920,000 distinct CDR3 sequences, 31% occurring once. Germline CDR1 is MNHEY and CDR2 is SVGAGI. The CDR3 runs to 13 residues. This sequence originates from a human donor in good health (CMV status not recorded). Some clones in this sample may be carry-over from other donors' samples. V is TRBV6-5 and J is TRBJ2-1, with D uncertain. The sample here was cultured CD8+ T cells from PBMCs, taken from culture after CMV antigen stimulation. The CDR3 loop reads CANSPYQNNEQFF. The CDR3 DNA is TGTGCCAACAGTCCCTACCAAAACAATGAGCAGTTCTTC.